This T cell receptor (beta chain) was identified during a study of blood T cell repertoires in COVID-19. Across the whole study: Sources were T cells, B-cell-depleted T cells, or PBMCs; the material itself was cDNA or gDNA.

The CDR3 sequence is 14 residues long. V was pared by 8 bases and J by 0 bases, with 11 bases between. Germline V CDR1 and CDR2: SNHLY, FYNNEI. Two negative PCRs, clearance, or symptom resolution were required of recovered Cohort 3 donors. TCRdb's copy holds only in-frame clones and misses some; the assay was immunoSEQ multiplex PCR. The sample has 140,000 to 150,000 clones, 85% seen once. This receptor was taken from a woman aged 40-49 years who had recovered from COVID-19. The material sequenced was PBMCs or T cells enriched from blood (not recorded which). The chain is built from TRBV2 and TRBJ1-5, with a weak D call TRBD1 (6 bases). In DNA, the CDR3 is TGTGCCAGCCGGGACACTAATAGCAATCAGCCCCAGCATTTT. It translates to CASRDTNSNQPQHF.